The entry that follows covers one T cell receptor (beta chain) sequence. No cognate antigen has been identified for it. Base qualities are not recorded, but no much larger clone differs from it by a single base. A second Seattle source provided samples from volunteer blood donors who had recovered from COVID-19. The collaborating institutions used their own protocols to collect whole blood in K2EDTA tubes. Collaborator samples were shipped for TCRbeta analysis as frozen whole blood, isolated PBMCs, or DNA extracted from either sample type. TCRbeta CDR3 regions were amplified from genomic DNA by means of the immunoSEQ Assay, a bias-controlled multiplex PCR. As for the authors' bioinformatics: Nucleated cell counts per sample were estimated from amplification of reference gene primers within the assay. To quantify the absolute abundance of each unique TCRbeta CDR3 rearrangement, sequence reads were collapsed and filtered. For each sample, productive Simpson clonality was calculated as the square root of Simpson's diversity index across productive rearrangements. Sourced from immuneACCESS, this table was stored by TCRdb with only in-frame sequences that have V and J called. A share of the clones is absent; for the studies checked, an unresolved V gene accounts for under half, and the remainder has no known explanation. V, J and clone size were drawn from that table, and D and trimming were deduced from the DNA. Present in this sample are about 280,000 clones, approximately 83% of which were seen just once. 2.1% of the sample belongs to the ten largest clones.

The data derive from a study of blood T cell repertoires in COVID-19 (dated by TCRdb to 2018 to 2021). For context, the study as a whole: The collaborator samples originated in the United States, Italy and Spain and spanned the acute and convalescent phases of COVID-19. The prospective study material was composed of cDNA or gDNA derived from T cells, B-cell-depleted T cells, or PBMCs. The dataset comprised deeply sampled blood TCRbeta repertoires from subjects exposed to, actively infected with, or recovered from COVID-19. A freely available public database, intended as a resource for researchers studying the immune response to SARS-CoV-2, is where the repertoires were released. Samples came from the ongoing ImmuneRACE study (first 160 participants) plus 1,254 subjects from 6 global collaborators. Sample metadata almost always included a de-identified subject ID, COVID-19 status, age in years and sex. Where available, HLA class I and class II types were taken from metadata supplied by the sample provider and were not determined by assay-based typing.

CDR1 and CDR2 are drawn from the germline V gene (reference sequence): MNHNY, SVGAGI. The CDR3 spans 14 residues, from the cysteine through the phenylalanine. Kept here is only the CDR3 DNA, which spans 42 bases and is read in frame from base 1. V trim: 6 bases; J trim: 2 bases; unmatched bases: 5. The investigation overall reported the following: Clinical and demographic metadata were provided uncurated, with the amount varying by source and participant.

The chain employs TRBV6-6 and TRBJ2-7; 9 of the junction bases match TRBD1. The specimen was peripheral blood. This clonotype was obtained from a woman aged 25 to 45 who had recovered from COVID-19. DNA sequence: TGTGCCAGCAGGACAGGGGGATCCCCCTACGAGCAGTACTTC. Its protein product is CASRTGGSPYEQYF.